These T cell receptor beta chains were read from a single sample in a study of control samples from healthy donors and cancer patients. This table comes from immunoSEQ multiplex PCR, and its TCRdb copy is limited to in-frame clones, with some not included. Of about 100,000 clones in the sample, about 90% are singletons; the top ten hold 13% to 15%. The sequenced sample was blood. The receptors derive from a man younger than 45 in good health. Both conserved end residues are part of each CDR3. The D gene is left open where the match is weak. Size values are once, few and many counts, or a class for expanded clones, and some rows have none.

clone_size: .
j_call: TRBJ2-1
cdr3_length: 14
d_call: .
v_call: TRBV5-5
cdr3_aa: CASTNLYSYNEQFF
cdr3_nt: TGTGCCAGCACTAACCTATACTCCTACAATGAGCAGTTCTTC

clone_size: .
j_call: TRBJ1-1
cdr3_length: 18
d_call: .
v_call: TRBV21-1
cdr3_aa: CAIRLNGSCPHLNTEAFF
cdr3_nt: TGTGCCATCCGGTTAAACGGGTCCTGCCCCCATCTGAACACTGAAGCTTTCTTT

clone_size: .
j_call: TRBJ1-2
cdr3_length: 19
d_call: TRBD1
v_call: TRBV4-2
cdr3_aa: CASSQNGGTGVFSNYGYTF
cdr3_nt: TGTGCCAGCAGCCAGAACGGGGGGACAGGGGTATTTTCTAACTATGGCTACACCTTC

clone_size: .
j_call: TRBJ2-5
cdr3_length: 14
d_call: .
v_call: TRBV7-9
cdr3_aa: CASSLGAFQETQYF
cdr3_nt: TGTGCCAGCAGCCTAGGCGCCTTCCAAGAGACCCAGTACTTC

clone_size: .
j_call: TRBJ2-4
cdr3_length: 16
d_call: .
v_call: TRBV14
cdr3_aa: CASSQVPGLAKNIQYF
cdr3_nt: TGTGCCAGCAGCCAAGTTCCAGGGTTAGCCAAAAACATTCAGTACTTC

clone_size: .
j_call: TRBJ1-3
cdr3_length: 16
d_call: .
v_call: TRBV18
cdr3_aa: CASSLNGHDSGNTIYF
cdr3_nt: TGTGCCAGCTCCCTTAATGGACATGACTCTGGAAACACCATATATTTT

clone_size: .
j_call: TRBJ1-1
cdr3_length: 11
d_call: .
v_call: TRBV18
cdr3_aa: CASSITGEAFF
cdr3_nt: TGTGCCAGCTCAATAACGGGCGAAGCTTTCTTT

clone_size: .
j_call: TRBJ2-7
cdr3_length: 14
d_call: .
v_call: TRBV4-1
cdr3_aa: CASSKGLDPYEQYF
cdr3_nt: TGCGCCAGCAGCAAGGGCCTAGATCCCTACGAGCAGTACTTC

clone_size: once
j_call: TRBJ1-1
cdr3_length: 14
d_call: .
v_call: TRBV3-1/TRBV3-2
cdr3_aa: CASSQVGLRVRAFF
cdr3_nt: TGTGCCAGCAGCCAAGTTGGACTCAGGGTTAGAGCTTTCTTT

clone_size: .
j_call: TRBJ1-5
cdr3_length: 12
d_call: .
v_call: TRBV5-6
cdr3_aa: CASSFGGRAQHF
cdr3_nt: TGTGCCAGCAGCTTTGGTGGAAGGGCCCAGCATTTT

clone_size: .
j_call: TRBJ1-1
cdr3_length: 14
d_call: .
v_call: TRBV6-2/TRBV6-3
cdr3_aa: CASSHLTRNTEAFF
cdr3_nt: TGTGCCAGCAGCCACTTGACAAGGAACACTGAAGCTTTCTTT

clone_size: .
j_call: TRBJ2-2
cdr3_length: 15
d_call: TRBD1
v_call: TRBV29-1
cdr3_aa: CSVEERTGRTRELFF
cdr3_nt: TGCAGCGTTGAAGAGCGGACAGGGCGGACCAGGGAGCTGTTTTTT

clone_size: .
j_call: TRBJ2-7
cdr3_length: 13
d_call: .
v_call: TRBV5-1
cdr3_aa: CASSLAAAYEQYF
cdr3_nt: TGCGCCAGCAGCTTGGCGGCAGCCTACGAGCAGTACTTC

clone_size: .
j_call: TRBJ2-7
cdr3_length: 18
d_call: TRBD2
v_call: TRBV4-3
cdr3_aa: CASSQDLVLAGGNYEQYF
cdr3_nt: TGCGCCAGCAGCCAAGATCTTGTCCTAGCGGGAGGGAACTACGAGCAGTACTTC

clone_size: .
j_call: TRBJ2-7
cdr3_length: 12
d_call: .
v_call: TRBV12-3/TRBV12-4
cdr3_aa: CASSLLGYEQYF
cdr3_nt: TGTGCCAGCAGTTTGCTGGGTTACGAGCAGTACTTC

clone_size: once
j_call: TRBJ2-7
cdr3_length: 12
d_call: .
v_call: TRBV2
cdr3_aa: CASGTETYEQYF
cdr3_nt: TGTGCCAGCGGGACGGAAACCTACGAGCAGTACTTC

clone_size: .
j_call: TRBJ2-1
cdr3_length: 11
d_call: .
v_call: TRBV28
cdr3_aa: CASSVRNEQFF
cdr3_nt: TGTGCCAGCAGTGTCCGCAATGAGCAGTTCTTC

clone_size: .
j_call: TRBJ2-5
cdr3_length: 13
d_call: .
v_call: TRBV5-1
cdr3_aa: CASSFSVEETQYF
cdr3_nt: TGCGCCAGCAGCTTTTCCGTCGAAGAGACCCAGTACTTC

clone_size: .
j_call: TRBJ1-1
cdr3_length: 11
d_call: .
v_call: TRBV19
cdr3_aa: CASSIVGEAFF
cdr3_nt: TGTGCCAGTAGTATTGTGGGTGAAGCTTTCTTT

clone_size: .
j_call: TRBJ1-2
cdr3_length: 14
d_call: .
v_call: TRBV28
cdr3_aa: CASSLPDRYYGYTF
cdr3_nt: TGTGCCAGCAGTTTACCAGACAGGTATTATGGCTACACCTTC

clone_size: few
j_call: TRBJ2-2
cdr3_length: 15
d_call: TRBD1
v_call: TRBV5-1
cdr3_aa: CASSLTSTGTGELFF
cdr3_nt: TGCGCCAGCAGCTTGACTTCGACAGGGACCGGGGAGCTGTTTTTT

clone_size: .
j_call: TRBJ1-2
cdr3_length: 17
d_call: .
v_call: TRBV27
cdr3_aa: CASSSTTKQDRLYGYTF
cdr3_nt: TGTGCCAGCAGTTCCACGACTAAACAAGACAGACTATATGGCTACACCTTC

clone_size: .
j_call: TRBJ2-1
cdr3_length: 11
d_call: .
v_call: TRBV20-1
cdr3_aa: CSARVGHEQFF
cdr3_nt: TGCAGTGCTAGAGTGGGGCATGAGCAGTTCTTC

clone_size: .
j_call: TRBJ2-7
cdr3_length: 14
d_call: .
v_call: TRBV28
cdr3_aa: CASTPFQSSYEQYF
cdr3_nt: TGTGCCAGCACCCCCTTCCAGAGCTCCTACGAGCAGTACTTC

clone_size: .
j_call: TRBJ1-4
cdr3_length: 14
d_call: .
v_call: TRBV10-3
cdr3_aa: CAISESPLSGKLFF
cdr3_nt: TGTGCCATCAGTGAGTCTCCGCTATCCGGAAAACTGTTTTTT

clone_size: .
j_call: TRBJ1-5
cdr3_length: 13
d_call: .
v_call: TRBV9
cdr3_aa: CASSVDVNQPQHF
cdr3_nt: TGTGCCAGCAGCGTAGACGTTAATCAGCCCCAGCATTTT

clone_size: .
j_call: TRBJ2-7
cdr3_length: 17
d_call: .
v_call: TRBV25-1
cdr3_aa: CASSERDRSMMNYEQYF
cdr3_nt: TGTGCCAGCAGTGAAAGAGACAGATCCATGATGAACTACGAGCAGTACTTC

clone_size: .
j_call: TRBJ1-1
cdr3_length: 14
d_call: .
v_call: TRBV15
cdr3_aa: CATSRDGWDAEAFF
cdr3_nt: TGTGCCACCAGCAGAGATGGGTGGGACGCTGAAGCTTTCTTT

clone_size: .
j_call: TRBJ2-2
cdr3_length: 15
d_call: TRBD2
v_call: TRBV24-1
cdr3_aa: CATSDTSGLAGELFF
cdr3_nt: TGTGCCACCAGCGACACTAGCGGCCTCGCCGGGGAGCTGTTTTTT

clone_size: .
j_call: TRBJ1-2
cdr3_length: 16
d_call: .
v_call: TRBV18
cdr3_aa: CASFTGTGGLSNGYTF
cdr3_nt: TGTGCCAGCTTTACCGGGACTGGGGGGCTTTCGAACGGCTACACCTTC

clone_size: .
j_call: TRBJ1-5
cdr3_length: 17
d_call: .
v_call: TRBV28
cdr3_aa: CASRGKLGRGGNQPQHF
cdr3_nt: TGTGCCAGCAGGGGAAAACTGGGACGAGGGGGCAATCAGCCCCAGCATTTT

clone_size: few
j_call: TRBJ1-6
cdr3_length: 15
d_call: TRBD1
v_call: TRBV27
cdr3_aa: CASSLRTGRNSPLHF
cdr3_nt: TGTGCCAGCAGTCTAAGGACAGGGAGAAATTCACCCCTCCACTTT

clone_size: .
j_call: TRBJ2-1
cdr3_length: 15
d_call: TRBD2
v_call: TRBV10-3
cdr3_aa: CAISETGGQRSEQFF
cdr3_nt: TGTGCCATCAGTGAGACGGGAGGGCAACGGAGTGAGCAGTTCTTC